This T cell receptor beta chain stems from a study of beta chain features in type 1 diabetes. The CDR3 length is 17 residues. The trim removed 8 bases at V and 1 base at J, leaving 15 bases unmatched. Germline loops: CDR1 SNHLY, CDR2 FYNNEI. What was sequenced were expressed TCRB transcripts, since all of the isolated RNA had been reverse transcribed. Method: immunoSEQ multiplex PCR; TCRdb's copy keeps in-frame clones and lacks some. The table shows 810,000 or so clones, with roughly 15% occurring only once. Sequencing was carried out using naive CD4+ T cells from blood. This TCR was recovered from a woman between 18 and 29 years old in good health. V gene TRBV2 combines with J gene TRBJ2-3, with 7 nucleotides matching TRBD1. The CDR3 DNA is TGTGCCAGCTGTTATAGGCGGTCGGGACAGCGCACAGATACGCAGTATTTT. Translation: CASCYRRSGQRTDTQYF.